The TCR beta chain under discussion was sequenced for a study of T cell responses to AZD1222 COVID-19 vaccine (dated by TCRdb to the early 2020s). Turning to the overall study: A total of 240 or so trial participants underwent TCR sequencing, of whom some 200 had received two doses of AZD1222 and some 25 had received two doses of the MenACWY control vaccine. Trial participants were enrolled by age into 18-55, 56-69 and 70-plus year subgroups, with roughly 150, 30 and 60 TCR-sequenced participants respectively. Results and caveats for the whole study, not just this receptor: After two AZD1222 doses, both the breadth and the depth of spike-specific TCRs were significantly higher than at day 0 and than in MenACWY recipients. Participants were mostly white British, with more females than males. The authors suggested clonal diversity may have been underestimated. The vaccine-associated CD4 TCRs covered the entire spike protein, and the dominant responses fell in regions 160-218 and 743-854. Reportedly, close to half of the unique spike-specific TCRs recognized epitopes lying outside the regions that are mutated in the B.1.351 and B.1.1.7 variants. The 56-69-year group was small, and its depth increase did not reach significance, likely because of low power. No day 14 peak-response samples were available, so repertoires were characterized only after the peak T cell response. Conclusions about previously exposed vaccinees are limited, since just 6 or 7 AZD1222 recipients were seropositive for SARS-CoV-2 at baseline.

The meaning of the sample's time point label: about 28 days (+/-7) after the second vaccine dose. Because spike-specific TCR depth and breadth did not differ between the two schedules, AZD1222 recipients who got a second dose at roughly 4 weeks were pooled with those who got a second dose at roughly 12 weeks. The vaccinee samples were drawn from two UK trials, COV001 and COV002, one of which was a single-blind randomized controlled phase 2/3 trial testing AZD1222 (ChAdOx1 nCoV-19) in healthy adults. For TCRbeta chain sequencing, PBMC samples from trial participants were taken at day 0 and at day 28 after the second dose. To note about this clone: The antigen this receptor binds is unknown. The input lacks base qualities; no much larger clone sits a single base away.

The germline V gene encodes CDR1 SNHLY and CDR2 FYNNEI. V is pared back by 4 bases and J by 6 bases, with 7 bases lying between the germline termini. The CDR3, from cysteine to phenylalanine, totals 11 residues. Only the CDR3 DNA is retained, 33 bases long and in frame from the first base. The CDR3 regions of human TCRbeta chains were analyzed by immunosequencing. Per the authors' processing: TCRs in the repertoires were compared against a reference library of SARS-CoV-2-specific TCRs that had been generated with the MIRA antigen-specificity platform. Breadth was defined as the fraction of unique TCRs that were SARS-CoV-2-associated, and depth was defined as the fraction of total T cells that were SARS-CoV-2-associated. Each spike-specific TCR was assigned to its reactive spike region and to a CD4 or CD8 class using the MIRA data. Log10-transformed breadth and depth values were compared by one-way ANOVA with Sidak's multiple comparisons tests. The clones in this table, taken by TCRdb from immuneACCESS, are in-frame only. Not every clone is retained; where verified, under half of the shortfall comes from an unresolved V gene, and the cause of the rest is unknown. V, J and clone size reflect that table, while D and trimming were determined from the DNA. The sample table contains 75,000 to 95,000 clones; only one count was recorded for 85% of them. The biggest ten clones account for 4.5% to 5% of the sample.

This clonotype originated in an adult who received the AZD1222 COVID-19 vaccine. The chain joins TRBV2 to TRBJ2-7; TRBD1 is perhaps the D gene, given 5 matching bases. This material consisted of peripheral blood, taken 28 days after the second AZD1222 dose. The DNA is TGTGCCAGCAGTGGACAGTTCGAGCAGTACTTC. Its product reads: CASSGQFEQYF.